This T cell receptor (beta chain) derives from a study of cytomegalovirus exposure and HLA in healthy donors. Study summary: Within an early data release were roughly 90 million unique TCRs drawn from HLA-typed donors. Study-level findings and limits: Highly shared sequence variants in one cluster were likely a sequencing artifact. Researchers had no immune exposure information except CMV serostatus available.

Between the trimmed V and J ends, which lost 4 bases and 18 bases, there was a span of 19 bases. Germline CDR1 MNHEY, CDR2 SMNVEV (reference sequence). The CDR3 is 13 amino acids. Primers: 60 Vbeta forward and 13 Jbeta reverse. Generated by immunoSEQ multiplex PCR, the TCRdb table keeps only in-frame clones and is missing some. This listing includes 130,000 or so clones. As concerns this clone: Its antigen is currently unknown.

What was sequenced was PBMCs. The V gene is TRBV27, the J gene TRBJ1-6, with D possibly being TRBD1 (6 bases). This receptor was identified in a woman aged 40 to 50 in good health and CMV-seronegative. This chain's CDR3 is CASSSDRQGIAHF. The CDR3 DNA is TGTGCCAGCAGTTCAGATCGTCAGGGGATCGCCCACTTT.